This passage covers 4 T cell receptor beta chains from one sample sequenced in a study of T cell responses to AZD1222 COVID-19 vaccine. Using immunoSEQ multiplex PCR, the repertoire was profiled, and TCRdb retains in-frame clones only, with some absent. In the table there are about 110,000 clones, roughly 90% of which are singletons. Source: peripheral blood, taken on day 0 of MenACWY control vaccination. All receptors come from an adult in good health.

The chain uses TRBV19 and TRBJ2-1; a possible D gene is TRBD2 (6 bases). The CDR3 covers 14 residues. Germline V lookup: CDR1 LNHDA, CDR2 SQIVND (reference sequence). The V gene lost 0 bases and the J gene lost 15 bases, with 18 bases spanning the gap. DNA of the CDR3: TGTGCCAGTAGTATAGATCTAAGGGACTCCCGTAGGTTCTTC. This translates into CASSIDLRDSRRFF. Variable domain in full (rest from reference TRBV19 and TRBJ2-1): DGGITQSPKYLFRKEGQNVTLSCEQNLNHDAMYWYRQDPGQGLRLIYYSQIVNDFQKGDIAEGYSVSREKKESFPLTVTSAQKNPTAFYLCASSIDLRDSRRFFGPGTRLTVL.

The rearrangement uses TRBV2 and TRBJ2-7; tentatively, D is TRBD1 or TRBD2 (6 bases each). V was clipped by 6 bases and J by 3 bases, with 15 bases between them. This CDR3 spans 14 amino acids. Germline V gives CDR1 SNHLY, CDR2 FYNNEI. CDR3 DNA: TGTGCCAGCAGGGAGGGCAGGGGTTACTACGAGCAGTACTTC. Protein sequence: CASREGRGYYEQYF.

This chain uses TRBV5-5 with TRBJ2-7; D may correspond to TRBD1 or TRBD2 (6 bases each). Looked up from germline, CDR1 is SGHKS and CDR2 is YYEKEE (reference sequence). Trimming took off 3 bases at V and 4 bases at J, with 20 bases between the two ends. This CDR3 region has 16 residues. CDR3 DNA: TGTGCCAGCAGCTCCGACACGGCGGGGACAATATACGAGCAGTACTTC. Encoded protein: CASSSDTAGTIYEQYF.

The chain is built from TRBV7-9 and TRBJ2-5, with TRBD2 as a possible D gene (5 bases). Germline V gene data show CDR1 as SEHNR and CDR2 as FQNEAQ (reference sequence). V shed 4 bases and J shed 5 bases, with 14 bases lying between them. The CDR3 covers 14 residues. The CDR3, as DNA: TGTGCCAGCAGCTCCGGGGTAGTAGGGGAGACCCAGTACTTC. Translating it yields CASSSGVVGETQYF.